Listed below are T cell receptor beta chains from one sample, sequenced in a study of beta chain features in type 1 diabetes. Sequencing used immunoSEQ multiplex PCR; TCRdb keeps in-frame clones, though not all of them. This table holds around 240,000 clones, roughly 9.6% found once. The specimen sequenced was naive CD4+ T cells from blood. The receptors originated from a woman aged 18 to 35 in good health. Each CDR3 is given with its conserved first and last residue. D genes are given only for firm matches. Expanded clones get a size class; other rows say once, few or many, or leave the size out.

D gene,J gene,V gene,clone size,CDR3 protein,CDR3 DNA
NA,TRBJ1-1,TRBV18,few,CASSPQGLGTEAFF,TGTGCCAGCTCACCTCAGGGACTGGGGACTGAAGCTTTCTTT
NA,TRBJ2-1,TRBV20-1,few,CSVGAGNEQFF,TGCAGCGTGGGAGCCGGCAATGAGCAGTTCTTC
NA,TRBJ2-1,TRBV7-3,NA,CASSLTRSNTEQFF,TGTGCCAGCAGCTTAACGCGGTCCAACACTGAGCAGTTCTTC
NA,TRBJ2-7,TRBV30,NA,CAWSYSHSSYEQYF,TGTGCCTGGAGTTACTCGCACAGTTCCTACGAGCAGTACTTC
NA,TRBJ1-1,TRBV25-1,NA,CASSVKRNTEAFF,TGTGCCAGCAGCGTCAAGAGGAACACTGAAGCTTTCTTT
NA,TRBJ2-3,TRBV20-1,NA,CSAGGDTQYF,TGCAGTGCTGGCGGGGATACGCAGTATTTT
NA,TRBJ2-1,TRBV7-2,few,CASSLGWLAQTHSNEQFF,TGTGCCAGCAGCTTAGGGTGGTTAGCGCAAACTCACAGCAATGAGCAGTTCTTC
NA,TRBJ1-1,TRBV5-6,NA,CASSPQQAFVNTEAFF,TGTGCCAGCAGCCCCCAACAGGCCTTTGTGAACACTGAAGCTTTCTTT
TRBD1,TRBJ2-5,TRBV5-6,NA,CASSLIGQGNETQYF,TGTGCCAGCAGCTTGATTGGACAGGGAAACGAGACCCAGTACTTC
TRBD1,TRBJ1-6,TRBV7-3,few,CASSLRGQLNSPLHF,TGTGCCAGCAGCTTAAGGGGACAGCTTAATTCACCCCTCCACTTT
TRBD1,TRBJ2-7,TRBV27,few,CASGRQGAYEQYF,TGTGCCAGCGGTAGACAGGGCGCCTACGAGCAGTACTTC
TRBD1,TRBJ1-2,TRBV6-6,few,CASSPDRGVGYTF,TGTGCCAGCAGCCCGGACAGGGGTGTTGGCTACACCTTC
TRBD1,TRBJ2-2,TRBV19,few,CASSIEQGDTGELFF,TGTGCCAGTAGTATTGAACAGGGGGACACCGGGGAGCTGTTTTTT
NA,TRBJ1-5,TRBV28,NA,CASSLLGGQPQHF,TGTGCCAGCAGTTTATTGGGGGGTCAGCCCCAGCATTTT
NA,TRBJ2-7,TRBV5-6,few,CASRNREGYEQYF,TGTGCCAGCAGGAACAGGGAAGGGTACGAGCAGTACTTC
NA,TRBJ2-1,TRBV6-1,NA,CASSPGGRPNNEQFF,TGTGCCAGCAGTCCTGGGGGGAGGCCTAACAATGAGCAGTTCTTC
NA,TRBJ1-4,TRBV4-2,NA,CASSQEGRGDEKLFF,TGTGCCAGCAGCCAGGAAGGGAGGGGGGATGAAAAACTGTTTTTT
TRBD1,TRBJ2-5,TRBV6-5,NA,CASSYPGTGGGETQYF,TGTGCCAGCAGTTACCCCGGGACAGGGGGCGGAGAGACCCAGTACTTC
NA,TRBJ2-5,TRBV25-1,NA,CASTPGGKWETQYF,TGTGCCAGCACCCCTGGGGGGAAGTGGGAGACCCAGTACTTC
NA,TRBJ2-3,TRBV7-6,NA,CASSLAGGFTDTQYF,TGTGCCAGCAGCTTAGCGGGAGGTTTCACAGATACGCAGTATTTT
NA,TRBJ2-5,TRBV18,NA,CASSLSVAETQYF,TGTGCCAGCTCCCTCTCAGTAGCAGAGACCCAGTACTTC
NA,TRBJ1-1,TRBV30,NA,CAWNSRAEAFF,TGTGCCTGGAATTCCCGGGCTGAAGCTTTCTTT
TRBD1,TRBJ2-5,TRBV4-1,NA,CASSQPGQRETQYF,TGCGCCAGCAGCCAACCGGGACAGAGGGAGACCCAGTACTTC
TRBD2,TRBJ2-1,TRBV5-1,few,CASSLETSGFNEQFF,TGCGCCAGCAGCTTGGAGACTAGCGGGTTCAATGAGCAGTTCTTC
TRBD1,TRBJ2-3,TRBV2,few,CASTRQGPSTDTQYF,TGTGCCAGCACCAGACAGGGACCTAGCACAGATACGCAGTATTTT
NA,TRBJ1-1,TRBV27,NA,CASSSGVWTEAFF,TGTGCCAGCAGTTCCGGGGTGTGGACTGAAGCTTTCTTT
NA,TRBJ2-1,TRBV15,few,CAISQAFSRSEQFF,TGTGCCATCAGCCAGGCTTTTAGTCGCAGTGAGCAGTTCTTC
TRBD1,TRBJ1-1,TRBV19,NA,CASAIMGQGVNTEAFF,TGTGCCAGTGCAATTATGGGACAGGGGGTGAACACTGAAGCTTTCTTT
TRBD1,TRBJ1-1,TRBV18,NA,CASSPLTGENTEAFF,TGTGCCAGCTCACCATTAACAGGGGAGAACACTGAAGCTTTCTTT
NA,TRBJ1-4,TRBV29-1,few,CSVKKGGKLFF,TGCAGCGTTAAAAAGGGGGGGAAACTGTTTTTT
NA,TRBJ1-3,TRBV5-1,few,CASSTSGAAGNTIYF,TGCGCCAGCAGCACCTCAGGGGCCGCTGGAAACACCATATATTTT
NA,TRBJ2-1,TRBV2,few,CASSEGASVYYNEQFF,TGTGCCAGCAGTGAAGGGGCTAGCGTTTACTACAATGAGCAGTTCTTC
NA,TRBJ2-2,TRBV25-1,few,CASSPFSGTGELFF,TGTGCCAGCAGCCCCTTTTCAGGGACCGGGGAGCTGTTTTTT
NA,TRBJ1-1,TRBV7-3,NA,CASSPGVLGNTEAFF,TGTGCCAGCAGCCCGGGGGTCCTGGGAAACACTGAAGCTTTCTTT
NA,TRBJ2-2,TRBV5-4,NA,CVRRLGSGELFF,TGTGTGAGGCGGCTGGGGAGTGGGGAGCTGTTTTTT
NA,TRBJ2-1,TRBV5-1,few,CASSLVQGTYNEQFF,TGCGCCAGCAGCCTCGTACAGGGAACCTACAATGAGCAGTTCTTC
NA,TRBJ1-1,TRBV30,NA,CAWKIVTGAEAFF,TGTGCCTGGAAAATCGTGACGGGGGCTGAAGCTTTCTTT
NA,TRBJ1-3,TRBV5-1,NA,CASSLVAGDSGNTIYF,TGCGCCAGCAGCTTGGTGGCAGGGGACTCTGGAAACACCATATATTTT
TRBD1,TRBJ1-1,TRBV29-1,few,CSVRQGIGTEAFF,TGCAGCGTCAGACAGGGAATAGGGACTGAAGCTTTCTTT
TRBD2,TRBJ2-7,TRBV6-1,NA,CASVAGILYEQYF,TGTGCCAGCGTAGCGGGGATCCTCTACGAGCAGTACTTC
NA,TRBJ2-2,TRBV18,few,CASSPLPQQGRGTGELFF,TGTGCCAGCTCACCACTCCCTCAACAGGGACGGGGCACCGGGGAGCTGTTTTTT
TRBD1,TRBJ2-5,TRBV4-1,few,CASSQDPRGPQETQYF,TGCGCCAGCAGCCAAGATCCTAGGGGGCCACAAGAGACCCAGTACTTC
NA,TRBJ2-7,TRBV10-1,few,CASRPGTRGDEQYF,TGCGCCAGCAGGCCCGGGACACGAGGCGACGAGCAGTACTTC
TRBD1,TRBJ1-1,TRBV19,NA,CAPKVGQGPTRRNTEAFF,TGTGCCCCTAAAGTGGGACAGGGGCCAACCAGGAGGAACACTGAAGCTTTCTTT
NA,TRBJ2-7,TRBV28,NA,CASSPERPDYEQYF,TGTGCCAGCAGTCCCGAGAGGCCTGACTACGAGCAGTACTTC
NA,TRBJ1-1,TRBV2,NA,CASSVQNTEAFF,TGTGCCAGCAGTGTTCAGAACACTGAAGCTTTCTTT
NA,TRBJ2-2,TRBV6-6,few,CASSARGSTGELFF,TGTGCCAGCAGTGCAAGAGGGAGCACCGGGGAGCTGTTTTTT
TRBD2,TRBJ2-1,TRBV4-2,few,CASSRLWTSGENNEQFF,TGTGCCAGCAGCCGACTTTGGACTAGCGGGGAAAACAATGAGCAGTTCTTC
TRBD2,TRBJ2-3,TRBV28,NA,CASNESGSFEGTQYF,TGTGCCAGTAACGAGAGCGGGAGCTTCGAGGGTACGCAGTATTTT
NA,TRBJ2-3,TRBV5-1,NA,CASSLAPAGPPRDTQYF,TGCGCCAGCAGCTTGGCCCCTGCGGGTCCACCGAGAGATACGCAGTATTTT
TRBD2,TRBJ2-1,TRBV15,NA,CATSRATVGLADHNEQFF,TGTGCCACCAGCAGAGCCACCGTGGGACTAGCGGATCACAATGAGCAGTTCTTC
NA,TRBJ1-2,TRBV5-4,few,CASSLGGVYGYTF,TGTGCCAGCAGCTTGGGAGGAGTCTATGGCTACACCTTC
TRBD2,TRBJ2-1,TRBV30,NA,CAWRLRLAVFSYNEQFF,TGTGCCTGGAGACTACGACTAGCGGTCTTTTCCTACAATGAGCAGTTCTTC